The entry below describes one TCR beta chain. This receptor's antigen is unknown. No much larger clonotype is one base removed from it; base qualities were not supplied. TCRbeta CDR3 regions were amplified and barcoded by two-step multiplex PCR on the immunoSEQ human TCRbeta survey platform. Sequencing of the libraries was done on Illumina instruments, and IgH was sequenced in parallel from the same samples. Per the authors' processing: Raw reads were filtered against IMGT V, D, J definitions and were binned using a nearest-neighbor algorithm so that PCR and sequencing errors were removed. Clones were defined as identical nucleotide sequences, and differential abundance between tissues was assessed by per-clone Fisher exact tests with a pFDR threshold of p<0.01. A minimum inclusion filter of 10 in either sample excluded clones with frequencies too low for statistical inference. The immunoSEQ Analyzer was used for pairwise clonal comparisons, and IMGT tools were used to assess gene family usage. The source is immuneACCESS, and TCRdb retained only in-frame sequences with V and J called. Part of the clones is not carried over; for the studies checked, unresolved V genes explain less than half of this, and the remainder is unexplained. V and J calls and clone size follow that table, whereas D and trimming were derived from the DNA. The table for this sample lists around 100,000 clones; about two thirds of them were counted only once. Roughly 2% of the sample is in the top ten clones.

The data were obtained in a study of fetal regulatory T cell absence and autoimmunity (dated by TCRdb to 2016 to 2017). General notes on the study: Exocrine pancreas autoimmunity was seen in the IPEX patients without clinical diabetes. Broad study findings and their caveats: Significant oligoclonal enrichment of the TCR compartment was observed in pancreas versus cord blood, with some top clones enriched more than 90-fold. Cord blood and pancreas had broadly similar TRB gene family usage, resembling published neonatal and adult repertoires. The oligoclonal enrichment was interpreted as support for antigen-driven autoimmunity occurring in the pancreas before birth in IPEX syndrome.

For repertoire sequencing, genomic DNA was processed from frozen pancreas tissue. The DNeasy Blood and Tissue Kit was used to extract roughly 1.7-3.2 ug of genomic DNA from either umbilical cord blood or frozen pancreas. Taken from the germline V gene, the CDR1 and CDR2 loops are ENHRY and SYGVKD. There are 14 amino acids in the CDR3, from cysteine to phenylalanine inclusive. Only CDR3 DNA is held: 42 bases, read in frame from base 1. V and J are truncated by 7 bases and 3 bases respectively, leaving an intervening sequence of 14 bases. The specimen was pancreas tissue. The rearrangement joined TRBV10-3 to TRBJ2-3; the D match is possibly TRBD1 or TRBD2, with 7 bases aligned in each. The TCR was taken from a male donor with IPEX syndrome. The DNA sequence is as follows: TGTGCCATCACACAGGGGCGGGGGACAGATACGCAGTATTTT. Translated, this is CAITQGRGTDTQYF.